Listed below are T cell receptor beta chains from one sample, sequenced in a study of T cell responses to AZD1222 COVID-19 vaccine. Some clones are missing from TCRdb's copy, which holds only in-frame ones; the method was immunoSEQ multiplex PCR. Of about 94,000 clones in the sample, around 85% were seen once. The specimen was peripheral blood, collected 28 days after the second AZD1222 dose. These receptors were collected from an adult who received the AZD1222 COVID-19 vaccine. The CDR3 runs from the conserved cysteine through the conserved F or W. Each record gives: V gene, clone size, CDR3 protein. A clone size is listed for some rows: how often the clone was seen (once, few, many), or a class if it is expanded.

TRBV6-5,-,CASSYSSRGGADEQFF
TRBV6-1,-,CASSDRRGREQFF
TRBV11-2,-,CASSPRLTGGTTGANVLTF
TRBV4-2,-,CASSQRLGVREAYEQYF
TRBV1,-,CTSSRGKGQNTEAFF
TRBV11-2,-,CASSRYVTSGRGYEQFF
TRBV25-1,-,CASSRDRVTETQYF
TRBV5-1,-,CASSWGQGRTEAFF
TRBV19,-,CASSVTGDPAYEQYF
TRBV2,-,CASSENSGGTDTQYF
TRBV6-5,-,CASRGGDRARETQYF
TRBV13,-,CASSPGVGDEQFF
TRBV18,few,CASSPVGGRGEAFF
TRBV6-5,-,CASSYGGTSGYEQYF
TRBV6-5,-,CASSPETGYNSPLHF
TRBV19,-,CASSIWGSGSSYEQYF
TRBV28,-,CASSLQGGYGYTF
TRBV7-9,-,CASSLDGLAGVIGELFF
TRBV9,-,CASSVAGTGAVSYGYTF
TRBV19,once,CASRDTGGDFGAYNSPLHF
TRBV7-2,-,CASSATPRAGQDTQYF
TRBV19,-,CASSRAGSSRETQYF
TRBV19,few,CASSIGASSETQYF
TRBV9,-,CASSVGPSGGDNEQFF
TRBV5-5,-,CASSTGQGNEKLFF
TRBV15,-,CATYSPSGANVLTF
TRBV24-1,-,CATTDKTGNTEAFF
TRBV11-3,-,CASSLRREGATGELFF
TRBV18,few,CASSQTAFGANVLTF
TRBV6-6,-,CASSYSMGLGEKLFF
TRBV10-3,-,CAISGISGANVLTF
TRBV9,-,CASGDVAADTQYF
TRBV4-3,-,CASRKQGGTGELFF
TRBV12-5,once,CASGREDTEAFF
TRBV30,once,CAWNGHRVSGNTIYF
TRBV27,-,CASSRGLVNIYEQYF
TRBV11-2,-,CASTQSVHFTYEQYF
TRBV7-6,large,CASRRLYDPTTYNEQFF
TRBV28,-,CASSLVQGGYGYTF
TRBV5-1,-,CASSSVPGQGTDYGYTF
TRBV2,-,CASSPGVETEQFF
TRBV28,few,CASSLYRTEYYGYTF